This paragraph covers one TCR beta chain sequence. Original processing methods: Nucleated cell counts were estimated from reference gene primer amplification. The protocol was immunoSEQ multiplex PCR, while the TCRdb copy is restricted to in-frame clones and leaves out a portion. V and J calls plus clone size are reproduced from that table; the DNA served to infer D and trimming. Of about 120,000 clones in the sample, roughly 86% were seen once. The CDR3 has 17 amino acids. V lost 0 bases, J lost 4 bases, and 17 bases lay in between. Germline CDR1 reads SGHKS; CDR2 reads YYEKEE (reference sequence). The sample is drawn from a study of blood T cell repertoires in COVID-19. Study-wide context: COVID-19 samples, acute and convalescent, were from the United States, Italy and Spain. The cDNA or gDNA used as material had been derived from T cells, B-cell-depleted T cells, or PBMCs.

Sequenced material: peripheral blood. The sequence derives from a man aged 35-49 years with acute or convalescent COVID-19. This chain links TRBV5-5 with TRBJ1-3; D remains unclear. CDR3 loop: CASSLAGGAVSGNTIYF. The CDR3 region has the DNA TGTGCCAGCAGCTTGGCCGGCGGTGCCGTGTCAGGAAACACCATATATTTT.